This T cell receptor beta chain was recorded in a study of cytomegalovirus exposure and HLA in healthy donors. V was pared by 4 bases and J by 0 bases, with 5 bases of the junction left unmatched. Germline assignment: CDR1 GTSNPN and CDR2 SVGIG (reference sequence). The CDR3 extends over 14 amino acids. To note about this clone: Antigen: not known.

The study ran its PCR with 60 Vbeta and 13 Jbeta primers. Only in-frame clones appear in the TCRdb table, and some are missing; sequencing was by immunoSEQ multiplex PCR. Counted here are about 160,000 clones, approximately 75% occurring once; the ten biggest clones make up around 2%. Study conclusions and caveats: Follow-up analysis seemed to connect common viral pathogens with several of the most significant clusters identified. Among TCR beta chains, those listed as cytomegalovirus-associated numbered around 180. A later analysis linked about 17,000 TCR beta sequences to HLA alleles at 0.05 false discovery rate. Later work found most CMV-associated TCR beta chains apparently HLA-restricted.

Sequencing used PBMCs. The chain is built from TRBV30 and TRBJ2-7; 8 nucleotides align to TRBD1. This sequence originates from a man aged 50 or older in good health and CMV-seropositive. CDR3 region: CAWNRGALSYEQYF. In DNA, the CDR3 is TGTGCCTGGAACAGGGGGGCTCTCTCCTACGAGCAGTACTTC.